Described below is a single TCR beta chain sequence and its context. Amplification of TCR beta CDR3 regions used RNA transcripts. An opening RT-PCR round employed HTBI primers and preceded a second-round multiplex PCR. TCRdb analysed the multiplex PCR reads with MiXCR anew, one entry per CDR3 protein. The table lists over a million distinct CDR3 sequences, less than 45% of them singletons, with more than 9.5% in the top ten. The sample belongs to a study of Graves' ophthalmopathy and Graves' hyperthyroidism. The sample consisted of peripheral blood or thyroid tissue (not recorded which). The TCR sequence derives from an adult man with Graves' hyperthyroidism.

CDR3 residues: CASSDSGAGLTYEQYF. In DNA form, the CDR3 reads TGCGCCAGCAGTGACTCCGGGGCAGGGCTGACCTACGAGCAGTACTTC. The rearrangement joins TRBV10-2 to TRBJ2-7; the D gene could be TRBD1 or TRBD2 (5 bases each). V dropped 3 bases and J dropped 2 bases, with 17 bases sitting between them. CDR3 length: 16 residues. CDR1 is WSHSY and CDR2 is SAAADI in the germline V gene.